These T cell receptor beta chains were read from a single sample in a study of CD8+ T cells in alopecia areata. The repertoire was sequenced with immunoSEQ multiplex PCR; TCRdb's copy has only in-frame clones and lacks some. There are some 180,000 clones in the sample; approximately 50% occur only once, and roughly a tenth lies in the top ten. The source was CD8+ T cells sorted from blood, collected between weeks 51 and 54, from a patient treated with tofacitinib. These receptors were collected from a human donor with alopecia areata. Both conserved end residues are part of each CDR3. D genes are given only for firm matches. Only some rows state a clone size, as once, few, many or a class for expanded clones.

v_gene: TRBV4-1; abundance: -; j_gene: TRBJ1-2; d_gene: -; CDR3nt: TGCGCCAGCAGCCAAGAACCGGGATCCATCTATGGCTACACCTTC; CDR3aa: CASSQEPGSIYGYTF
v_gene: TRBV19; abundance: many; j_gene: TRBJ2-3; d_gene: TRBD2; CDR3nt: TGTGCCAGTAGTATTAGCGGGGGGGCCTCAGATACGCAGTATTTT; CDR3aa: CASSISGGASDTQYF
v_gene: TRBV5-5; abundance: few; j_gene: TRBJ1-5; d_gene: -; CDR3nt: TGTGCCAGCAGCTTATCCTCGTTTCGATTCCAGCCCCAGCATTTT; CDR3aa: CASSLSSFRFQPQHF
v_gene: TRBV7-9; abundance: few; j_gene: TRBJ2-7; d_gene: TRBD2; CDR3nt: TGTGCCAGCAGCCCCCGCGGGGGGCTATCCTACGAGCAGTACTTC; CDR3aa: CASSPRGGLSYEQYF
v_gene: TRBV6-5; abundance: few; j_gene: TRBJ1-2; d_gene: -; CDR3nt: TGTGCCAGCAGTTTTCTCGAGGGAGGGATAGTTTATGGCTACACCTTC; CDR3aa: CASSFLEGGIVYGYTF
v_gene: TRBV9; abundance: -; j_gene: TRBJ1-4; d_gene: TRBD1; CDR3nt: TGTGCCAGCAGCGAGGACAGGGGAGGAACTAATGAAAAACTGTTTTTT; CDR3aa: CASSEDRGGTNEKLFF
v_gene: TRBV5-4; abundance: -; j_gene: TRBJ2-3; d_gene: -; CDR3nt: TGTGCCAGCAGCAGGGTGGCTCACCATCTTTATACGCAGTATTTT; CDR3aa: CASSRVAHHLYTQYF
v_gene: TRBV6-6; abundance: -; j_gene: TRBJ1-2; d_gene: TRBD1; CDR3nt: TGTGCCAGCAGTGGACAGGGCCTGTTCTATGGCTACACCTTC; CDR3aa: CASSGQGLFYGYTF
v_gene: TRBV4-1; abundance: -; j_gene: TRBJ2-7; d_gene: TRBD1; CDR3nt: TGCGCCAGCAGCCAAGTCGGACAGGGGAGTTACGAGCAGTACTTC; CDR3aa: CASSQVGQGSYEQYF
v_gene: TRBV27; abundance: -; j_gene: TRBJ1-5; d_gene: -; CDR3nt: TGTGCCAGCACCAACTGGGGCGGCAATCAGCCCCAGCATTTT; CDR3aa: CASTNWGGNQPQHF
v_gene: TRBV27; abundance: -; j_gene: TRBJ1-1; d_gene: -; CDR3nt: TGTGCCAGCAGTTTCGGCGGAGAAGCTTTCTTT; CDR3aa: CASSFGGEAFF
v_gene: TRBV6-1; abundance: -; j_gene: TRBJ1-1; d_gene: -; CDR3nt: TGTGCCAGCAGTGATGGGGGGGGCACTGAAGCTTTCTTT; CDR3aa: CASSDGGGTEAFF